A single sample gave rise to the 11 T cell receptor beta chains below, sequenced in a study of shared clonotypes between healthy human individuals. Assay: immunoSEQ multiplex PCR; the TCRdb copy retains only in-frame clones and omits some. The table lists 490,000 or so clones, 60% to 85% of them singletons, with approximately 12% in the top ten. Specimen: PBMCs. The receptor source for this set is a woman between 40 and 55 years old in good health. Some clones in this sample may be carry-over from other donors' samples.

The J gene is TRBJ2-3, the V gene TRBV11-2, with 9 bases matching TRBD2. This CDR3 is built from 15 residues. Germline lookup yields CDR1 SGHAT and CDR2 FQNNGV. J gave up 4 bases and V 2 bases, and 4 bases lay outside the gene matches. CDR3 nucleotides: TGTGCCAGCAGCTTATTGCGGGGGGGTGCAGATACGCAGTATTTT. As protein: CASSLLRGGADTQYF.

This chain links TRBV28 with TRBJ2-7; D remains ambiguous. The length of the CDR3 is 12 residues. The germline gives CDR1 MDHEN, CDR2 SYDVKM. Trimming removed 4 bases from V and 8 bases from J, with 12 bases in between. The CDR3 loop reads CASSSGIGQQYF. The CDR3 DNA reads as TGTGCCAGCAGTTCTGGGATCGGGCAGCAGTACTTC.

J is TRBJ2-6 and V is TRBV7-2; TRBD1 matches at 7 bases. Trimming cost V 5 bases and J 2 bases; bases outside gene matches: 12. The CDR3 contains 18 residues. From germline, CDR1 is SGHTA and CDR2 FQGNSA. The CDR3: CASSRHISTGAGANVLTF. The DNA of the CDR3 is TGTGCCAGCAGCCGTCACATATCCACAGGGGCTGGGGCCAACGTCCTGACTTTC.

A note on this clone: The identical CDR3 is also encoded by other nucleotide sequences in the sample. The chain employs TRBV2 and TRBJ2-5; D unclear. V was cut by 6 bases and J by 0 bases, with 2 bases left in between. The length of the CDR3 is 11 residues. CDR1 is SNHLY, CDR2 FYNNEI, per germline. The CDR3 here is CASRYQETQYF. DNA for the CDR3: TGTGCCAGCAGGTACCAAGAGACCCAGTACTTC.

The V and J genes are TRBV6-1 and TRBJ2-4; D possibly uses TRBD1 or TRBD2 (7 bases each). V was shortened by 4 bases and J by 7 bases, with 14 bases between the two germline ends. The germline V gene encodes CDR1 MNHNS and CDR2 SASEGT. The CDR3 has 14 residues. The CDR3 DNA sequence: TGTGCCAGCAGTGGAAACAGGGGAGGGAACATTCAGTACTTC. Protein sequence: CASSGNRGGNIQYF.

The rearrangement links TRBV7-9 to TRBJ2-1; TRBD2 matches at 11 bases. The V gene's germline CDR1 is SEHNR and CDR2 FQNEAQ (reference sequence). V lost 2 bases, J lost 4 bases, and 7 bases stayed unmatched. This CDR3 region has 17 residues. CDR3 sequence reads: CASSLPPGLAEYNEQFF. CDR3 sequence (DNA): TGTGCCAGCAGCTTACCCCCGGGACTAGCGGAATACAATGAGCAGTTCTTC.

V usage is TRBV7-2 and J usage is TRBJ2-3, with D maybe TRBD2 (5 bases). The CDR3 has 13 residues. The V end was cut by 7 bases, the J end by 3 bases, with 11 bases between. The germline gives CDR1 SGHTA, CDR2 FQGNSA. Written as DNA, the CDR3 is TGTGCCAGCACCCAGACGGGGACAGATACGCAGTATTTT. Amino acids: CASTQTGTDTQYF.

J is TRBJ2-1 and V is TRBV7-9, with 7 bases matching TRBD2. J gave up 8 bases and V 4 bases, and 8 bases lay outside the gene matches. CDR3 length: 14 amino acids. Germline V gene lookup returns CDR1 SEHNR and CDR2 FQNEAQ (reference sequence). CDR3: CASSSWAGAHEQFF. The CDR3 bases are TGTGCCAGCAGCTCATGGGCGGGAGCGCATGAGCAGTTCTTC. Complete variable domain (other parts from reference TRBV7-9 and TRBJ2-1): DTGVSQNPRHKITKRGQNVTFRCDPISEHNRLYWYRQTLGQGPEFLTYFQNEAQLEKSRLLSDRFSAERPKGSFSTLEIQRTEQGDSAMYLCASSSWAGAHEQFFGPGTRLTVL.

The chain couples TRBV7-9 to TRBJ1-1; D not resolved. Trimming removed 5 bases from V and 4 bases from J, with 11 bases in between. There are 13 residues in the CDR3. The germline V gene has CDR1 SEHNR and CDR2 FQNEAQ (reference sequence). CDR3 in DNA: TGTGCCAGCAGCGAGAGGGAGGGCACTGAAGCTTTCTTT. Translation: CASSEREGTEAFF. Looking up the rest from reference TRBV7-9 and TRBJ1-1 gives the full variable domain: DTGVSQNPRHKITKRGQNVTFRCDPISEHNRLYWYRQTLGQGPEFLTYFQNEAQLEKSRLLSDRFSAERPKGSFSTLEIQRTEQGDSAMYLCASSEREGTEAFFGQGTRLTVV.

This chain uses TRBV6-5 with TRBJ2-7; no reliable D call. V was pared by 6 bases and J by 2 bases, with 14 bases between. CDR1 is MNHEY, CDR2 SVGAGI, per germline. This CDR3 contains 14 residues. CDR3 amino acids: CASSSLFGTYEQYF. The CDR3 nucleotides are TGTGCCAGCAGCTCACTCTTTGGGACCTACGAGCAGTACTTC.

In its sample, this clone was seen once. V is TRBV6-5 and J is TRBJ2-2; possibly TRBD1 or TRBD2 for D (5 bases each). Germline CDR1 reads MNHEY; CDR2 reads SVGAGI. Trimming pared 4 bases from V and 6 bases from J, leaving 15 bases between. CDR3 size: 15 residues. The CDR3 region is CASSSSRDVSGELFF. CDR3 sequence (DNA): TGTGCCAGCAGTTCTTCCCGGGACGTCTCCGGGGAGCTGTTTTTT.